A selection of T cell receptor beta chains follows, all from one sample in a study of blood T cell repertoires in COVID-19. The repertoire was sequenced with immunoSEQ multiplex PCR; TCRdb's copy has only in-frame clones and lacks some. The sample shows approximately 190,000 clones, around 86% of them seen only once. The specimen sequenced was PBMCs or T cells enriched from blood (not recorded which). The receptors derive from a woman in her forties in a cohort exposed to, infected with or recovered from COVID-19 (not recorded which). The CDR3 runs from the conserved cysteine through the conserved F or W. The order of the fields is D gene, J gene, V gene, clone size, CDR3 DNA, CDR3 protein. A D gene is named only where the DNA matches it firmly. Rows may omit the clone size; those that give it use once, few, many or a size class.

D: TRBD1; J: TRBJ1-2; V: TRBV4-2; size: .; DNA: TGTGCCAGCAGCCAAGATCTTGGGACAGCGTATGGCTACACCTTC; CDR3: CASSQDLGTAYGYTF
D: .; J: TRBJ2-3; V: TRBV5-1; size: .; DNA: TGCGCCAGCAGCCCGGTCGGAGATACGCAGTATTTT; CDR3: CASSPVGDTQYF
D: TRBD1; J: TRBJ1-1; V: TRBV10-3; size: .; DNA: TGTGCCATCAGTGCTTCGACAGGGGGCACTGAAGCTTTCTTT; CDR3: CAISASTGGTEAFF
D: TRBD1; J: TRBJ1-2; V: TRBV5-1; size: .; DNA: TGCGCCAGCAGCTTTAGCCGGGACAGGGAGTATCACGGCTACACCTTC; CDR3: CASSFSRDREYHGYTF
D: TRBD2; J: TRBJ2-7; V: TRBV28; size: once; DNA: TGTGCCAGCAGTTTATCAGCGGGGAACGAGCAGTACTTC; CDR3: CASSLSAGNEQYF
D: .; J: TRBJ2-7; V: TRBV27; size: .; DNA: TGTGCCAGCAGTTACACAGGGTTCGACTACGAGCAGTACTTC; CDR3: CASSYTGFDYEQYF
D: .; J: TRBJ1-4; V: TRBV28; size: once; DNA: TGTGCCAGCAGTCCCGGAGGGACTAATGAAAAACTGTTTTTT; CDR3: CASSPGGTNEKLFF
D: .; J: TRBJ2-7; V: TRBV28; size: .; DNA: TGTGCCAGCAGTTTAGGGTTAGGGGGTTACGAGCAGTACTTC; CDR3: CASSLGLGGYEQYF
D: .; J: TRBJ2-1; V: TRBV7-8; size: .; DNA: TGTGCCAGCAGCCCGTACAATTCGGGACTTCCCATAGGGGAGCAGTTCTTC; CDR3: CASSPYNSGLPIGEQFF
D: .; J: TRBJ2-7; V: TRBV11-2; size: .; DNA: TGTGCCAGCAGCTTAGTCCCCGGGGTCTCCTACGAGCAGTACTTC; CDR3: CASSLVPGVSYEQYF
D: .; J: TRBJ2-2; V: TRBV7-9; size: .; DNA: TGTGCCAGCAGCTCTTTCGGCGGGGACCCGAACACCGGGGAGCTGTTTTTT; CDR3: CASSSFGGDPNTGELFF